This T cell receptor beta chain was recovered during a study of siplizumab effects on memory and regulatory T cells. Study results and caveats: Proliferating siplizumab-culture Tregs lacked confirmation of suppressive function. Mappable CD4+ clones that were alloreactive averaged approximately 70% Treg-derived with siplizumab versus around 27% in controls.

The assay looked at 100,000 or so TCR templates in each sample. The protocol was immunoSEQ multiplex PCR, while the TCRdb copy is restricted to in-frame clones and leaves out a portion. The sample contains roughly 56,000 clones, more than 80% of which appear only once. Trimming took 5 bases from V and 0 from J, leaving 5 bases between them. The CDR3 has 13 residues. In germline, CDR1 is MNHEY, CDR2 SMNVEV (reference sequence). A remark on this clone: Its antigen is not identified.

The receptor comes from a human donor in good health. The chain joins TRBV27 to TRBJ2-1, with D hard to call. Sequencing was done on a sample of CD8+ T cells sorted from blood. As DNA, the CDR3 is TGTGCCAGCAGTCCCATCTCCTACAATGAGCAGTTCTTC. Its translation is CASSPISYNEQFF.